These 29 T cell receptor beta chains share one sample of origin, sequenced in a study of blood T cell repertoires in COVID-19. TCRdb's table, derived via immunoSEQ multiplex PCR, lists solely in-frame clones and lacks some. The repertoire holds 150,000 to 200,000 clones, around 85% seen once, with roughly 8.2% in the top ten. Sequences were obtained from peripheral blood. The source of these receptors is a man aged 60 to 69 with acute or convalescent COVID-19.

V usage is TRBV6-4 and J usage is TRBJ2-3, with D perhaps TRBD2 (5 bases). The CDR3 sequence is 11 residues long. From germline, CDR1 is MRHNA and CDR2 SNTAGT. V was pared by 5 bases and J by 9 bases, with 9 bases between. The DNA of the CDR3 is TGTGCCAGCAGTAGCGGAGTAACGCAGTATTTT. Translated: CASSSGVTQYF.

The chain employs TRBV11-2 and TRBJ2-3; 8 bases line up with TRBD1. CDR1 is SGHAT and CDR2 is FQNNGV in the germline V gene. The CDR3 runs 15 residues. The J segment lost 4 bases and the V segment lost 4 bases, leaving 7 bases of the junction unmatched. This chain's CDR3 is CASSYDRGLADTQYF. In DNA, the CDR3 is TGTGCCAGCAGCTATGACAGGGGTCTAGCAGATACGCAGTATTTT.

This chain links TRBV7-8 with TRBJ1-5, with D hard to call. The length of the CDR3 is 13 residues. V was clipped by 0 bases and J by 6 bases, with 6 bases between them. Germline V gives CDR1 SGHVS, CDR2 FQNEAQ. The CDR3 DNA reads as TGTGCCAGCAGCTTAGCGTTAGTTCAGCCCCAGCATTTT. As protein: CASSLALVQPQHF.

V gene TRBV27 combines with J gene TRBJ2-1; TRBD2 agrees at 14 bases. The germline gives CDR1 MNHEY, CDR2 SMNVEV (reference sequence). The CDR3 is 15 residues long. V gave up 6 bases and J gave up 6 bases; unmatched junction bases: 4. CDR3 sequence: CASRKGTSGSNEQFF. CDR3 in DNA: TGTGCCAGCAGGAAAGGGACTAGCGGGAGCAATGAGCAGTTCTTC.

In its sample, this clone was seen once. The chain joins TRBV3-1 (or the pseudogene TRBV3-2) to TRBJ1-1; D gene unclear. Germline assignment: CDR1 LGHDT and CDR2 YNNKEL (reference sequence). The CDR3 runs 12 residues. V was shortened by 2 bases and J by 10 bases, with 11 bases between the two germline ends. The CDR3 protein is CASSQTRERAFF. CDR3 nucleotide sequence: TGTGCCAGCAGCCAAACGAGAGAACGAGCTTTCTTT.

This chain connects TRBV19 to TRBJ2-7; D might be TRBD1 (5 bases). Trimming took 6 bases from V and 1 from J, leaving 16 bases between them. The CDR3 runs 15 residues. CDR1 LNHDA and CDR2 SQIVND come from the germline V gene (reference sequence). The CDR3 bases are TGTGCCAGTAGGCCGACAGAAAGATTATCCTACGAGCAGTACTTC. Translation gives CASRPTERLSYEQYF.

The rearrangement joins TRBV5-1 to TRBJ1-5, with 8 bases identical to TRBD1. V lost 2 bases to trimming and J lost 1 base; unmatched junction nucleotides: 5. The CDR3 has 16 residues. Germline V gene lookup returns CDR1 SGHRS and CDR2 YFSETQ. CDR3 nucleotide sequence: TGCGCCAGCAGCTTAGACAGGGGAGGCAGCAATCAGCCCCAGCATTTT. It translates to CASSLDRGGSNQPQHF.

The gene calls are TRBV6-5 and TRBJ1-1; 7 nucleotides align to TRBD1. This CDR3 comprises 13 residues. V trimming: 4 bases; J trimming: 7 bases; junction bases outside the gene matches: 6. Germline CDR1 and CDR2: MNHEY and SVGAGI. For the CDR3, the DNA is TGTGCCAGCAGTTTACAGGGGACAAGTGAAGCTTTCTTT. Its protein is CASSLQGTSEAFF.

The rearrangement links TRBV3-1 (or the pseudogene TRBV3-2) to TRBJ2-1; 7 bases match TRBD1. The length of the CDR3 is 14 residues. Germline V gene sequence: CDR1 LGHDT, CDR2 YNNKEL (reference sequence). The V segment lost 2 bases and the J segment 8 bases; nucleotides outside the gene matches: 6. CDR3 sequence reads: CASSQWTGLHEQFF. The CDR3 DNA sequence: TGTGCCAGCAGCCAATGGACAGGTCTTCATGAGCAGTTCTTC.

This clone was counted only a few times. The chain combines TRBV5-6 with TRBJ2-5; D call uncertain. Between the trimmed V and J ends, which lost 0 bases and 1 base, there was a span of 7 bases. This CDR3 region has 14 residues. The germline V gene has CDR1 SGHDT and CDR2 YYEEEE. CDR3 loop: CASSLGAFQETQYF. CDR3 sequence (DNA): TGTGCCAGCAGCTTGGGGGCGTTCCAAGAGACCCAGTACTTC.

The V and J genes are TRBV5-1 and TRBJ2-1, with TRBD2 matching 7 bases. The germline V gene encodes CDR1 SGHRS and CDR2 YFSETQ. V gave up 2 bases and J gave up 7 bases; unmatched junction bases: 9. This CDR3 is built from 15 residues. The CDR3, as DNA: TGCGCCAGCAGCTTTTGGGGGGGTTCTGGTAATGAGCAGTTCTTC. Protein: CASSFWGGSGNEQFF.

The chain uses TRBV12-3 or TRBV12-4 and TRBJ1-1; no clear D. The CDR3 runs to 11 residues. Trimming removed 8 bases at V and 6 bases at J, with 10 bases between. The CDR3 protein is CASAVGSEAFF. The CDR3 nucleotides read TGTGCCAGCGCGGTAGGCTCTGAAGCTTTCTTT.

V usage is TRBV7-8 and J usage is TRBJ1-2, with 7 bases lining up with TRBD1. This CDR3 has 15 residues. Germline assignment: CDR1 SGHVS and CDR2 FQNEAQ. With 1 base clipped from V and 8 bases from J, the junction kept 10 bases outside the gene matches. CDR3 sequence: CASSLVGQATGGYTF. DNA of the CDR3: TGTGCCAGCAGCTTAGTCGGACAGGCCACGGGAGGCTACACCTTC.

The CDR3 is CASSIGLYGGRATFDEQFF. The CDR3, as DNA: TGTGCCAGTAGTATAGGGTTATACGGCGGGAGGGCCACTTTTGATGAGCAGTTCTTC. The J gene is TRBJ2-1, the V gene TRBV19; 9 bases fit TRBD2. The length of the CDR3 is 19 residues. Per the germline V gene, CDR1 is LNHDA and CDR2 is SQIVND (reference sequence). After removal of 1 base from V and 8 bases from J, the junction contained 18 bases not matched to a gene. Based on the CDR3 plus reference TRBV19 and TRBJ2-1, the full variable domain is DGGITQSPKYLFRKEGQNVTLSCEQNLNHDAMYWYRQDPGQGLRLIYYSQIVNDFQKGDIAEGYSVSREKKESFPLTVTSAQKNPTAFYLCASSIGLYGGRATFDEQFFGPGTRLTVL.

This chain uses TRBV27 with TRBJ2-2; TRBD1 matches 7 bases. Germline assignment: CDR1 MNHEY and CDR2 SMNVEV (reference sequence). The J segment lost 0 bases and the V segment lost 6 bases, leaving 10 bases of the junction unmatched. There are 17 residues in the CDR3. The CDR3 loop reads CASRRRAGTANTGELFF. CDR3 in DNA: TGTGCCAGCAGACGCAGAGCCGGGACAGCGAACACCGGGGAGCTGTTTTTT.

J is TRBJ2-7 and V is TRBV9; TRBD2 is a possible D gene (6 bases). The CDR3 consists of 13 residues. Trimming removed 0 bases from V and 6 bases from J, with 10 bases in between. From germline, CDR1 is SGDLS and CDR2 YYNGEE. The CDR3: CASSVVGSGEQYF. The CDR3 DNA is TGTGCCAGCAGCGTAGTGGGTAGCGGCGAGCAGTACTTC.

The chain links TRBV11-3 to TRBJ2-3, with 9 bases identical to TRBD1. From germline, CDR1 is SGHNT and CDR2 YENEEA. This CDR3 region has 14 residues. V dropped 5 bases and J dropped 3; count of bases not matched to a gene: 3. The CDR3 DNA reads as TGTGCCAGCAGCACAGGGGGCGCGACAGATACGCAGTATTTT. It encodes CASSTGGATDTQYF.

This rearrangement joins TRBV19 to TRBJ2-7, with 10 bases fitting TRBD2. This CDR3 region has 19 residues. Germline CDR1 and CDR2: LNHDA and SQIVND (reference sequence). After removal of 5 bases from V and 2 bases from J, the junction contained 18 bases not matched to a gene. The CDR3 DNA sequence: TGTGCCAGTAGTTTCCTCCAGCCCGCTGGACTAGCGGACCCCTACGAGCAGTACTTC. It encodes CASSFLQPAGLADPYEQYF.

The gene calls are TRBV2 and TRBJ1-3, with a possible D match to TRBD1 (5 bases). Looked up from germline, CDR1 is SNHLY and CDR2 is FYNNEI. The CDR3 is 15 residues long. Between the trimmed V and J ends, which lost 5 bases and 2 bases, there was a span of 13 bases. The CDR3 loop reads CASSYLQGAGNTIYF. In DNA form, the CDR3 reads TGTGCCAGCAGTTACCTCCAGGGTGCTGGAAACACCATATATTTT.

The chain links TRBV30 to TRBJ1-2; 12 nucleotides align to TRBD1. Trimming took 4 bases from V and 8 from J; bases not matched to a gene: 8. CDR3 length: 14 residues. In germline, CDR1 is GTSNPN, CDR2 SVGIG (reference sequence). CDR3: CAWMPTGTGGGYTF. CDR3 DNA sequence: TGTGCCTGGATGCCTACCGGGACAGGGGGCGGCTACACCTTC. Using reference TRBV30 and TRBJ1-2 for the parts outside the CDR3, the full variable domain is SQTIHQWPATLVQPVGSPLSLECTVEGTSNPNLYWYRQAAGRGLQLLFYSVGIGQISSEVPQNLSASRPQDRQFILSSKKLLLSDSGFYLCAWMPTGTGGGYTFGSGTRLTVV.

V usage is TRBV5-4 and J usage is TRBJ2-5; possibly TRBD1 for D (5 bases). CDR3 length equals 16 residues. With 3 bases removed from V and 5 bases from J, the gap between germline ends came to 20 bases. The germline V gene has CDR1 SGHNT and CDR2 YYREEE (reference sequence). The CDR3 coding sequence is TGTGCCAGCAGCTCCGGACAAACCAGGGTAGGGGAGACCCAGTACTTC. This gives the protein CASSSGQTRVGETQYF.

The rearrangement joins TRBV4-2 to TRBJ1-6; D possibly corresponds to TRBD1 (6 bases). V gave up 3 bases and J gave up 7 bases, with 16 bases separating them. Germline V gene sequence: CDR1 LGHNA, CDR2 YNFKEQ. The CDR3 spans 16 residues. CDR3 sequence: CASSQVGGPTNSPLHF. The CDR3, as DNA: TGTGCCAGCAGCCAGGTCGGGGGGCCGACGAATTCACCCCTCCACTTT.

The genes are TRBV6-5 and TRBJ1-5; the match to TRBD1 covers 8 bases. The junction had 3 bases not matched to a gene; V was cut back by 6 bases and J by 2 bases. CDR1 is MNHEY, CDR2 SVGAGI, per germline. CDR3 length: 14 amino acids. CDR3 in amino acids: CASRPTGGNQPQHF. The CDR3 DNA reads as TGTGCCAGCAGACCGACAGGGGGCAATCAGCCCCAGCATTTT.

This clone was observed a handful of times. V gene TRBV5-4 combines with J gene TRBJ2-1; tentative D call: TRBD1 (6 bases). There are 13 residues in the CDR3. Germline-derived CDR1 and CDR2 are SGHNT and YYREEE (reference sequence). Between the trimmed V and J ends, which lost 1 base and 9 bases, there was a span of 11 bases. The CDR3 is CASSLRLQGEQFF. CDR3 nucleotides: TGTGCCAGCAGCTTGCGGCTACAGGGTGAGCAGTTCTTC.

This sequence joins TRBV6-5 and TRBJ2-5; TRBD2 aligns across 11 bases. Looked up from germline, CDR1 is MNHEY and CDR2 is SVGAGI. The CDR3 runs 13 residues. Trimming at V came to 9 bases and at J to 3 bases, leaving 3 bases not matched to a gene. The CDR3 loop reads CASVLAGEETQYF. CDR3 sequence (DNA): TGTGCCAGTGTACTAGCGGGAGAAGAGACCCAGTACTTC.

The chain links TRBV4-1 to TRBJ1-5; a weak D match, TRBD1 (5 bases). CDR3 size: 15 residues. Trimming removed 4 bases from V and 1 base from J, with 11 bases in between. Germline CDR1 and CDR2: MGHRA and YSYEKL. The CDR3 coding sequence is TGCGCCAGCAGCCGCCCGGGGGTGAGCAATCAGCCCCAGCATTTT. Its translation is CASSRPGVSNQPQHF.

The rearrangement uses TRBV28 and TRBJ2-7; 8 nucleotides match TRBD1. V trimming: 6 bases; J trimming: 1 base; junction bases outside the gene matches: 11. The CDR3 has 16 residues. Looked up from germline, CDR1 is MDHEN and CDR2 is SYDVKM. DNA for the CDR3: TGTGCCAGCAGCAATCTAGATCGACAGGGGTCCTACGAGCAGTACTTC. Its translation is CASSNLDRQGSYEQYF.

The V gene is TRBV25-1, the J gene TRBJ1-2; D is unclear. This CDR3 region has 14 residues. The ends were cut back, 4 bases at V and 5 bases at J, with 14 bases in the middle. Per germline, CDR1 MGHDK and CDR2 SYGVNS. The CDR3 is CASSVASGPYGYTF. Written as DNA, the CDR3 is TGTGCCAGCAGTGTCGCCAGTGGCCCTTATGGCTACACCTTC.

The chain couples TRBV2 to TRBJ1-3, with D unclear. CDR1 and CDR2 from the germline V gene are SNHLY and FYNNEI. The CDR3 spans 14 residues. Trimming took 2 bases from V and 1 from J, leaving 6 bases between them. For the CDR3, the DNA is TGTGCCAGCAGTGAAAGAGTTTCTGGAAACACCATATATTTT. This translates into CASSERVSGNTIYF.